This entry describes one T cell receptor (beta chain). Many counts were recorded for this clonotype. The specificity of this receptor is unknown. The junction and the germline gene differ at one end; a read error may be behind it. To prepare the library, multiplex PCR was applied. Sequencing was carried out with an Illumina HiSeq 4000. CDR3 regions were amplified by Arm-PCR with iRepertoire HTBI primers to construct TCR beta libraries. Gel purification was performed on PCR products prior to sequencing. Per the source publication's procedure: Gene usage analysis of CDR3 amino acid clonotypes relied on the roughly 60 TRBV and around 14 TRBJ segments identified across samples. Filtered high-quality paired reads were merged into contigs using COPE and FqMerger. BLAST was used to align contigs to IMGT TRBV, TRBD and TRBJ reference genes, and CDR3 was defined according to IMGT. Highly expanded clones were defined as clonotypes with a frequency above 0.1%. Repertoire diversity was measured by Shannon entropy, and V-J evenness by the Gini coefficient. Public clonotypes were defined as clonotypes shared by more than one individual. Using fastp at Q25 and MiXCR, TCRdb reprocessed the public reads and kept productive beta chains. CDR3 protein sequences are deduplicated, and each keeps its most common genes and DNA. The V and J calls were not made by the authors but by TCRdb's processing. For this sample the table gives about 660,000 distinct CDR3 sequences, of which 25% to 35% were detected only once. About two fifths of the sample belongs to the ten largest clones.

The CDR3 holds 14 amino acids from the cysteine to the phenylalanine. Only the CDR3 DNA is retained, 42 bases long and in frame from the first base. Taken from the germline V gene, the CDR1 and CDR2 loops are SGHRS and YFSETQ. The data belong to a study of regulatory T cells in long-lasting Graves disease (dated by TCRdb to the early 2020s). Concerning the study at large: Persistent Graves' disease meant more than 5 years of antithyroid drug treatment with TSH receptor autoantibodies that stayed positive. On average, persistent Graves' disease patients in the clinical cohort had been on antithyroid drugs for roughly 11 years. The study was conducted in China and was registered as a clinical trial. A total of approximately 35 samples underwent TCR sequencing: about 13 from persistent and some 20 from newly diagnosed Graves' disease patients. Persistent Graves' disease patients were compared with newly diagnosed Graves' disease patients by peripheral blood TCR sequencing and RNA sequencing. What the research found in general, with its limitations: Persistent Graves' disease patients showed lower TCR Shannon entropy and fewer highly expanded clones than newly diagnosed patients, suggesting clonal expansion. Persistent patients shared more public clonotypes among themselves (around 2,800) than newly diagnosed patients did (nearly 1,000). Preferential use of TRBV28, TRBJ1-2 and TRBJ2-5 was observed in persistent disease, whereas TRBV20-1 and TRBJ2-1 were favored in newly diagnosed disease. As a limitation, the authors acknowledged that the small sample size may reduce accuracy. Sequencing and analysis were restricted to the TCR beta chain. Only peripheral blood was studied, because thyroid tissue, the primary lesion, was inaccessible.

The time point label corresponds to: persistent/refractory GD, antithyroid drugs over 5 years with positive TRAb. RNA was extracted from PBMCs in TRIzol for both TCR sequencing and RNA sequencing. The diagnosis of Graves' disease was made according to American Thyroid Association guidelines. Patients were recruited from an endocrinology department in Xi'an, China. From each patient, around 9.3 milliliters of peripheral blood was collected into an EDTA anticoagulant tube. PBMCs were isolated by Ficoll Paque Plus density gradient separation without further T cell sorting. An Agilent 2100 Bioanalyzer and agarose gel were used to check RNA quality, and a NanoDrop 2000 was used to measure RNA concentration.

The input for sequencing was peripheral blood mononuclear cells (PBMCs), taken when the disease was refractory, from a patient treated with antithyroid drugs. This receptor chain uses TRBV5-1 and TRBJ1-1, and TRBD1 may be the D gene, going by 5 matching bases. This TCR came from a female donor with Graves disease. In nucleotide form, the sequence is TGTGCCAGCAGTTTAGGGACGAGGAACACTGAAGCTTTCTTT. This gives the protein CASSLGTRNTEAFF.